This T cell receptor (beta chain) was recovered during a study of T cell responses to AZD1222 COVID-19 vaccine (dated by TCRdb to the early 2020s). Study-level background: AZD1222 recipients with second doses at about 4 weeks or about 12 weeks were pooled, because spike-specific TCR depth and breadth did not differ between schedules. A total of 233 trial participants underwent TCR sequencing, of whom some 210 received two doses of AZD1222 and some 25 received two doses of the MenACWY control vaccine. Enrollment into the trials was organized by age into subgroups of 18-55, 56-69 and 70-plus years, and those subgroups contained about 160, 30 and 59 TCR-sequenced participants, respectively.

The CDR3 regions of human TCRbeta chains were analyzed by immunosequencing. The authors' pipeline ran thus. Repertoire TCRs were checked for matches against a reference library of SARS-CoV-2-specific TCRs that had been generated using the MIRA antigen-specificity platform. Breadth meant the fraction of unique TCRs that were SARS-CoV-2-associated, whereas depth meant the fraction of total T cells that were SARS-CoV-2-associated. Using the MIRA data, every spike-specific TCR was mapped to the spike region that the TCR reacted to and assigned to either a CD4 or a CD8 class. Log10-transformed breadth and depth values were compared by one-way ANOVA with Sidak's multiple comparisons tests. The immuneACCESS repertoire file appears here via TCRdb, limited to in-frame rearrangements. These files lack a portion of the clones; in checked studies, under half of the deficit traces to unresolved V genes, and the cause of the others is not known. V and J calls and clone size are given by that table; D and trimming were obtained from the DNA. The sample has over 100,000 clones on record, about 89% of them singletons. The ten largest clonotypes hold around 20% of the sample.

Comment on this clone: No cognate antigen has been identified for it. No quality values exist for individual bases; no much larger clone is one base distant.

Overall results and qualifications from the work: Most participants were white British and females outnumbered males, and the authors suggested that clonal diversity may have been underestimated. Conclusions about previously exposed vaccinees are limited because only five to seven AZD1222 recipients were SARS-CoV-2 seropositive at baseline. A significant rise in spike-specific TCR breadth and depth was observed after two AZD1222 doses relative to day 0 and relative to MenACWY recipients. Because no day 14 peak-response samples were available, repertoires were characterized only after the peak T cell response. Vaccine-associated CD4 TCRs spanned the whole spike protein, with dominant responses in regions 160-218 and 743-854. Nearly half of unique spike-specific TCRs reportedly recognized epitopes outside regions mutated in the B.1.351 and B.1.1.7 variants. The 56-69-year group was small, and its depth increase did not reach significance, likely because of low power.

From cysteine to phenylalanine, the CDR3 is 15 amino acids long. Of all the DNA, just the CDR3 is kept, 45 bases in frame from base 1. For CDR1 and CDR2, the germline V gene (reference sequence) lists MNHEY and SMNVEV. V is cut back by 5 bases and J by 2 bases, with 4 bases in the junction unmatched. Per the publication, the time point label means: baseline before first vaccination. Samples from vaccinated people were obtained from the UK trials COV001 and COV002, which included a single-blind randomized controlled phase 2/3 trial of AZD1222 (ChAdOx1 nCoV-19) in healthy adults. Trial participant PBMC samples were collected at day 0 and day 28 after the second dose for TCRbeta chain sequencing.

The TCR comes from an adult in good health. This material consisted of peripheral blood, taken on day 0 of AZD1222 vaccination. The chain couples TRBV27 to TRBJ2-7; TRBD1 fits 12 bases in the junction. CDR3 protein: CASSPGTGGAYEQYF. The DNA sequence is TGTGCCAGCAGTCCTGGGACAGGGGGCGCCTACGAGCAGTACTTC.